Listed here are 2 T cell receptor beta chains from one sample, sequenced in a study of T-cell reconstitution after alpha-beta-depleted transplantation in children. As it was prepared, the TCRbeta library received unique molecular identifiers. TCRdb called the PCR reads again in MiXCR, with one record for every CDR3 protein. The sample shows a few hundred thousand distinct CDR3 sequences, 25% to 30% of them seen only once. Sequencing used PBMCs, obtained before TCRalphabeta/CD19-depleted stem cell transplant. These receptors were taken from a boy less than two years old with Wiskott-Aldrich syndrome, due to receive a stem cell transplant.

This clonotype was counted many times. CDR3 amino acids: CASSLSGYSNQPQHF. CDR3 bases: TGCGCCAGCAGCTTGAGCGGTTATAGCAATCAGCCCCAGCATTTT. V and J are TRBV5-1 and TRBJ1-5; unclear D gene. The ends were cut back, 1 base at V and 0 bases at J, with 8 bases in the middle. CDR1 is SGHRS and CDR2 is YFSETQ in the germline V gene. CDR3 size: 15 residues.

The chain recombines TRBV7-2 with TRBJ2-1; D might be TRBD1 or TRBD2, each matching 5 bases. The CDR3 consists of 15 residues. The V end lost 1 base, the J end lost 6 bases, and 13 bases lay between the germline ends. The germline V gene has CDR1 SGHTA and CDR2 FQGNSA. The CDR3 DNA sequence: TGTGCCAGCAGCTTAGAGCCCGGGGCCCTCAATGAGCAGTTCTTC. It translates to CASSLEPGALNEQFF.